There are a few counts of the clone carrying this TCR beta chain. The antigen remains undetermined. Donors underwent one heparinised blood draw, roughly 110 mL on average. This sample stems from a study of beta chain features in type 1 diabetes. Study-wide findings and caveats: Among type 1 diabetes patients, VDJ junctions had fewer insertions and more deletions. TCRB repertoires of naive, central memory and Treg cells appeared more similar among patients than among healthy donors.

The whole isolated RNA underwent reverse transcription, so sequencing captured expressed TCRB transcripts. Here immunoSEQ multiplex PCR was the method, and the copy in TCRdb shows in-frame clones only, minus some. The data show 200,000 to 250,000 clones, about 10% seen once. Source material: naive CD4+ T cells from blood. The TCR comes from a woman between 18 and 29 years old in good health.

CDR3 residues: CASSSYRGQAAADTQYF. In DNA form, the CDR3 reads TGCGCCAGCAGCTCCTACAGGGGGCAGGCCGCCGCAGATACGCAGTATTTT. The V gene is TRBV5-1, the J gene TRBJ2-3; 9 bases fit TRBD1. CDR1 and CDR2 from the germline V gene are SGHRS and YFSETQ. J was trimmed by 4 bases and V by 3 bases; bases with no gene match: 12. This CDR3 is built from 17 residues.